The clone carrying this T cell receptor beta chain was found a few times. Its specificity is not known. Generated by immunoSEQ multiplex PCR, the TCRdb table keeps only in-frame clones and is missing some. Of approximately 80,000 clones listed, roughly 94% are singletons. The data stem from a study of OX40 agonist ivuxolimab in advanced cancers. Turning to the study itself: Three patients got partial responses; one had hepatocellular carcinoma and two had cutaneous melanoma. Study observations and caveats: Averaged across samples, CD8+ T cells carried more expanded clones than CD4+ did.

The CDR3 has 13 amino acids. Trimming pared 4 bases from V and 10 bases from J, leaving 15 bases between. Germline CDR1 and CDR2: SGHRS and YFSETQ. Source: CD4+ or CD8+ T cells sorted from blood, taken in a trial of the OX40 agonist ivuxolimab. This sequence was found in an adult with an advanced solid tumor such as melanoma, head and neck, liver or kidney cancer. This rearrangement joins TRBV5-1 to TRBJ1-5, with no clear D. The CDR3 DNA is TGCGCCAGCAGCACAGAACCAGGCAAACCCCAGCATTTT. Residues: CASSTEPGKPQHF.